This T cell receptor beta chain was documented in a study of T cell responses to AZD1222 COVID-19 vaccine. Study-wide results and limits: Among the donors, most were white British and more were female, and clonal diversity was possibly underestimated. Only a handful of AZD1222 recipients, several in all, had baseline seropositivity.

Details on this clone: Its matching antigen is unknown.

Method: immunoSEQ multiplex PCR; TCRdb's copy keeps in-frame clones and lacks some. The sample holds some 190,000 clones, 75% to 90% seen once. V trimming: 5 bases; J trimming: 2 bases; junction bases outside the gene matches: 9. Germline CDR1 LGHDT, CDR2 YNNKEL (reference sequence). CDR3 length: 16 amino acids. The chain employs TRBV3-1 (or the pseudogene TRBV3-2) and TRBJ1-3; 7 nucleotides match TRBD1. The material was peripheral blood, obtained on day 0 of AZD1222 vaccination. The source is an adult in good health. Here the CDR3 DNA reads TGTGCCAGCAGCGGACAGGACATGGCGACTGGAAACACCATATATTTT. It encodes CASSGQDMATGNTIYF.